This T cell receptor (beta chain) was profiled in a study of blood T cell repertoires in COVID-19. The CDR3 is made up of 17 amino acids. The V end lost 5 bases, the J end lost 3 bases, and 22 bases lay between the germline ends. The germline CDR1 and CDR2 sequences are ENHRY and SYGVKD. TCRdb keeps only in-frame clones here, not all; method: immunoSEQ multiplex PCR. The data hold 250,000 or so clones, with 70% to 90% observed a single time. Source material: PBMCs or T cells enriched from blood (not recorded which). The TCR originated in a woman between 45 and 60 years old who had recovered from COVID-19. The V call is TRBV10-3, the J call TRBJ2-5, with D perhaps matching TRBD2 (5 bases). CDR3 protein: CAISRPVVGSAEETQYF. The CDR3 region has the DNA TGTGCCATCAGTCGCCCGGTCGTCGGTAGCGCCGAAGAGACCCAGTACTTC.